These T cell receptor beta chains were read from a single sample in a study of cytomegalovirus exposure and HLA in healthy donors. TCRdb keeps only in-frame clones here, not all; method: immunoSEQ multiplex PCR. Among nearly 110,000 clones listed, under 80% were seen once. Sequenced: PBMCs. Receptors were obtained from a woman aged 35 to 49 in good health and CMV-seropositive. The CDR3 runs from the conserved cysteine through the conserved F or W. The D gene is left open where the match is weak. Size is stated for part of the rows, as once, few or many counts, or as a class when the clone is expanded.

CDR3 DNA: TGTGCCAGCCAGAGGGACAGGGGGCCAGAAAAACTGTTTTTT
CDR3 protein: CASQRDRGPEKLFF
V gene: TRBV7-9
J gene: TRBJ1-4
clone size: -
D gene: TRBD1

CDR3 DNA: TGTGCCAGCTCACCACCGTCAGTTTTCTACGAGCAGTACTTC
CDR3 protein: CASSPPSVFYEQYF
V gene: TRBV18
J gene: TRBJ2-7
clone size: few
D gene: -

CDR3 DNA: TGTGCCAGCAGACTCGGACAAGGGGGAGACTACGAGCAGTACTTC
CDR3 protein: CASRLGQGGDYEQYF
V gene: TRBV6-5
J gene: TRBJ2-7
clone size: -
D gene: -

CDR3 DNA: TGCGCCAGCAGCCAGGAGTCAGGGATTCCGTACGAGCAGTACTTC
CDR3 protein: CASSQESGIPYEQYF
V gene: TRBV4-3
J gene: TRBJ2-7
clone size: once
D gene: -

CDR3 DNA: TGTGCCACCAGCAGAGATTGGGGGGGACAGGGGACCTACGAGCAGTACTTC
CDR3 protein: CATSRDWGGQGTYEQYF
V gene: TRBV15
J gene: TRBJ2-7
clone size: -
D gene: TRBD1

CDR3 DNA: TGTGCCAGCAGCTTGGGGCGGGGGGACAATGAGCAGTTCTTC
CDR3 protein: CASSLGRGDNEQFF
V gene: TRBV5-4
J gene: TRBJ2-1
clone size: -
D gene: TRBD2

CDR3 DNA: TGTGCCAGCAGTACGCCCAAAGGACAGAGACACACTGAAGCTTTCTTT
CDR3 protein: CASSTPKGQRHTEAFF
V gene: TRBV2
J gene: TRBJ1-1
clone size: once
D gene: -

CDR3 DNA: TGTGCCAGCAGCAACAAACAGGGCCCCTACGAGCAGTACTTC
CDR3 protein: CASSNKQGPYEQYF
V gene: TRBV7-2
J gene: TRBJ2-7
clone size: -
D gene: -

CDR3 DNA: TGTGCCAGCTCACCCACCCGGGACAGCAACTATGGCTACACCTTC
CDR3 protein: CASSPTRDSNYGYTF
V gene: TRBV18
J gene: TRBJ1-2
clone size: -
D gene: TRBD1

CDR3 DNA: TGCGCCAGCAGCCCGGGACAGGGGACTGGAAACACCATATATTTT
CDR3 protein: CASSPGQGTGNTIYF
V gene: TRBV5-1
J gene: TRBJ1-3
clone size: -
D gene: TRBD1

CDR3 DNA: TGCGCCAGCAGCCCGAGGACTAGCGGGGGCGCAGATACGCAGTATTTT
CDR3 protein: CASSPRTSGGADTQYF
V gene: TRBV4-1
J gene: TRBJ2-3
clone size: -
D gene: TRBD2

CDR3 DNA: TGTGCCTGGAGCCCAACAGGGGTAGGGGCCAACGTCCTGACTTTC
CDR3 protein: CAWSPTGVGANVLTF
V gene: TRBV30
J gene: TRBJ2-6
clone size: -
D gene: TRBD1

CDR3 DNA: TGTGCCAGCAGTAAGGGGGACACTGAAGCTTTCTTT
CDR3 protein: CASSKGDTEAFF
V gene: TRBV6-1
J gene: TRBJ1-1
clone size: -
D gene: -

CDR3 DNA: TGTGCCAGCAGCCAAGATGAGGCACAGGCCTACGAGCAGTACTTC
CDR3 protein: CASSQDEAQAYEQYF
V gene: TRBV4-2
J gene: TRBJ2-7
clone size: -
D gene: -

CDR3 DNA: TGTGCCAGCAGCTCCGGACAGGCGCTCTACGAGCAGTACTTC
CDR3 protein: CASSSGQALYEQYF
V gene: TRBV7-8
J gene: TRBJ2-7
clone size: -
D gene: TRBD1

CDR3 DNA: TGTGCCAGCTCCGCGGCGGGGGTAAGGAGCTCCTATAATTCACCCCTCCACTTT
CDR3 protein: CASSAAGVRSSYNSPLHF
V gene: TRBV18
J gene: TRBJ1-6
clone size: once
D gene: -

CDR3 DNA: TGTGCCAGCAGCCAATGGGACAGGGGAAGAGAAAAACTGTTTTTT
CDR3 protein: CASSQWDRGREKLFF
V gene: TRBV14
J gene: TRBJ1-4
clone size: -
D gene: TRBD1

CDR3 DNA: TGTGCCAGCAGTACTAGCCGGGACAATGAGCAGTTCTTC
CDR3 protein: CASSTSRDNEQFF
V gene: TRBV2
J gene: TRBJ2-1
clone size: -
D gene: -

CDR3 DNA: TGTGCCAGCAGCTTATGGACAGGGAGCTGGGATACGCAGTATTTT
CDR3 protein: CASSLWTGSWDTQYF
V gene: TRBV7-9
J gene: TRBJ2-3
clone size: -
D gene: TRBD1

CDR3 DNA: TGTGCCAGCAGTTACTCAAAGGGGGCATCCACTGAAGCTTTCTTT
CDR3 protein: CASSYSKGASTEAFF
V gene: TRBV6-5
J gene: TRBJ1-1
clone size: -
D gene: TRBD1

CDR3 DNA: TGTGCCAGCACCAGACAGTCAAGGGGCGAAAAACTGTTTTTT
CDR3 protein: CASTRQSRGEKLFF
V gene: TRBV5-6
J gene: TRBJ1-4
clone size: few
D gene: -

CDR3 DNA: TGTGCCAGCAGCCACGCCGCGGGGTCCTATGGCTACACCTTC
CDR3 protein: CASSHAAGSYGYTF
V gene: TRBV6-5
J gene: TRBJ1-2
clone size: -
D gene: -

CDR3 DNA: TGCGCCAGCAGCCCCCGGGCAACAGGTGACAGTGAGCAGTTCTTC
CDR3 protein: CASSPRATGDSEQFF
V gene: TRBV5-1
J gene: TRBJ2-1
clone size: -
D gene: -

CDR3 DNA: TGTGCCAGCAGGGGTTTCCCGGGGGAAATCTACAATGAGCAGTTCTTC
CDR3 protein: CASRGFPGEIYNEQFF
V gene: TRBV2
J gene: TRBJ2-1
clone size: -
D gene: -

CDR3 DNA: TGCGCCAGCAGCTTACAGGCGTCCTATAATTCACCCCTCCACTTT
CDR3 protein: CASSLQASYNSPLHF
V gene: TRBV5-1
J gene: TRBJ1-6
clone size: few
D gene: -

CDR3 DNA: TGTGCCTGGGACAGGGGGCATACTGAAGCTTTCTTT
CDR3 protein: CAWDRGHTEAFF
V gene: TRBV30
J gene: TRBJ1-1
clone size: -
D gene: TRBD1

CDR3 DNA: TGTGCCAGCAGGCTAACAGGGTTACGGAACCAGCCCCAGCATTTT
CDR3 protein: CASRLTGLRNQPQHF
V gene: TRBV28
J gene: TRBJ1-5
clone size: -
D gene: -

CDR3 DNA: TGCGCCAGCAGCGAGTCGGGGAACTATAATTCACCCCTCCACTTT
CDR3 protein: CASSESGNYNSPLHF
V gene: TRBV4-3
J gene: TRBJ1-6
clone size: -
D gene: -

CDR3 DNA: TGTGCCAGCAGTGAATTCGGGACAGGGGAGAACTATGGCTACACCTTC
CDR3 protein: CASSEFGTGENYGYTF
V gene: TRBV25-1
J gene: TRBJ1-2
clone size: -
D gene: TRBD1

CDR3 DNA: TGTGCCAGCAGCACCCGACAGGGGGCTATGTTGAACACTGAAGCTTTCTTT
CDR3 protein: CASSTRQGAMLNTEAFF
V gene: TRBV11-2
J gene: TRBJ1-1
clone size: -
D gene: TRBD1

CDR3 DNA: TGCGCCAGCAGCTTGGACAGGGAGGGCACTGAAGCTTTCTTT
CDR3 protein: CASSLDREGTEAFF
V gene: TRBV5-1
J gene: TRBJ1-1
clone size: -
D gene: -

CDR3 DNA: TGTGCCAGCAGTGCGGAGACAGGGGGCGGACGGGAGACCCAGTACTTC
CDR3 protein: CASSAETGGGRETQYF
V gene: TRBV6-1
J gene: TRBJ2-5
clone size: -
D gene: TRBD1

CDR3 DNA: TGCGCCAGCAGCCAAGAGGCAGGGGGCGAGATCGAGCCCCAGCATTTT
CDR3 protein: CASSQEAGGEIEPQHF
V gene: TRBV4-1
J gene: TRBJ1-5
clone size: few
D gene: TRBD1

CDR3 DNA: TGTGCCAGCTCACCAAGACAACAGGGAACCGGGGAGCTGTTTTTT
CDR3 protein: CASSPRQQGTGELFF
V gene: TRBV18
J gene: TRBJ2-2
clone size: -
D gene: -

CDR3 DNA: TGCAGCGTTGCGCGGCTAGCGGGCAACAATGAGCAGTTCTTC
CDR3 protein: CSVARLAGNNEQFF
V gene: TRBV29-1
J gene: TRBJ2-1
clone size: once
D gene: TRBD2

CDR3 DNA: TGTGCCTGGAGTCCGAACTATGGCTACACCTTC
CDR3 protein: CAWSPNYGYTF
V gene: TRBV30
J gene: TRBJ1-2
clone size: -
D gene: -

CDR3 DNA: TGTGCCAGCAGCCCCGGACAGGACTCTAACTATGGCTACACCTTC
CDR3 protein: CASSPGQDSNYGYTF
V gene: TRBV7-3
J gene: TRBJ1-2
clone size: -
D gene: TRBD1

CDR3 DNA: TGTGCCAGCAGTTTATCGCGCAGGGGGGAGACCCAGTACTTC
CDR3 protein: CASSLSRRGETQYF
V gene: TRBV27
J gene: TRBJ2-5
clone size: -
D gene: TRBD1

CDR3 DNA: TGTGCCAGCAGTGAATCGGACAGGGTCGGCGAGCAGTACTTC
CDR3 protein: CASSESDRVGEQYF
V gene: TRBV6-1
J gene: TRBJ2-7
clone size: -
D gene: TRBD1

CDR3 DNA: TGTGCCAGCAGTGCCCTCTACGAGCAGTACTTC
CDR3 protein: CASSALYEQYF
V gene: TRBV2
J gene: TRBJ2-7
clone size: -
D gene: -

CDR3 DNA: TGTGCCATCAGTGGTGGACAGGGAAATTCACCCCTCCACTTT
CDR3 protein: CAISGGQGNSPLHF
V gene: TRBV10-3
J gene: TRBJ1-6
clone size: -
D gene: TRBD1